Listed below are T cell receptor beta chains from one sample, sequenced in a study of shared clonotypes between healthy human individuals. TCRdb keeps only in-frame clones here, not all; method: immunoSEQ multiplex PCR. The sample records approximately 2,300,000 clones, 85% to 95% being singletons. The sequencing input was naive CD4+ T cells from PBMCs. These receptors came from a man younger than 35 in good health. Some clones in this sample may be carry-over from other donors' samples. CDR3s include the opening cysteine and the closing phenylalanine or tryptophan. Fields, in order: clone size, J gene, D gene, V gene, CDR3 protein, CDR3 DNA. The D gene is left open where the match is weak. The size entry is marked missing in some rows and otherwise reads once, few, many or a size class.

NA TRBJ2-3 NA TRBV7-7 CASSLAVTDTQYF TGTGCCAGCAGCTTAGCAGTCACAGATACGCAGTATTTT
NA TRBJ1-2 NA TRBV5-4 CASSQGGNYGYTF TGTGCCAGCAGTCAGGGTGGAAACTATGGCTACACCTTC
NA TRBJ1-2 TRBD1 TRBV4-3 CASSPMGTGLSANYGYTF TGCGCCAGCAGCCCCATGGGGACAGGACTCTCAGCTAACTATGGCTACACCTTC
NA TRBJ2-4 NA TRBV11-3 CASSLGRAIAKNIQYF TGTGCCAGCAGCTTAGGGAGGGCTATAGCCAAAAACATTCAGTACTTC
once TRBJ2-7 TRBD2 TRBV28 CASRPGGAYEQYF TGTGCCAGCAGACCGGGGGGGGCCTACGAGCAGTACTTC
NA TRBJ2-1 TRBD1 TRBV6-1 CASSGRQGASYNEQFF TGTGCCAGCAGTGGGAGACAGGGGGCCTCCTACAATGAGCAGTTCTTC
NA TRBJ1-1 NA TRBV18 CASLPGINQRGTEAFF TGTGCCAGCTTGCCAGGCATAAATCAAAGGGGCACTGAAGCTTTCTTT
NA TRBJ1-2 NA TRBV28 CASSLPRYYGYTF TGTGCCAGCAGTTTACCCAGGTACTATGGCTACACCTTC
NA TRBJ1-1 NA TRBV29-1 CSVAGRLNTEAFF TGCAGCGTTGCGGGCAGGCTGAACACTGAAGCTTTCTTT
NA TRBJ1-5 NA TRBV18 CASSERYSNQPQHF TGTGCCAGCTCCGAGCGTTATAGCAATCAGCCCCAGCATTTT
once TRBJ2-4 NA TRBV7-2 CASSLDGGSISIQYF TGTGCCAGCAGCTTAGATGGAGGTTCAATCAGCATTCAGTACTTC
NA TRBJ1-2 TRBD1 TRBV19 CASSIDGTGVSGYTF TGTGCCAGTAGTATAGATGGGACAGGAGTGAGTGGCTACACCTTC
NA TRBJ2-7 NA TRBV7-2 CASSLARDYEQYF TGTGCCAGCAGCTTGGCCAGGGACTACGAGCAGTACTTC
once TRBJ1-2 NA TRBV28 CASSSGSDYGYTF TGTGCCAGCAGTTCCGGCAGTGACTATGGCTACACCTTC
NA TRBJ2-2 NA TRBV9 CASSVESAGSTGELFF TGTGCCAGCAGCGTAGAAAGTGCAGGGTCGACCGGGGAGCTGTTTTTT
NA TRBJ2-5 NA TRBV30 CAWSGRDRGSIAGVQETQYF TGTGCCTGGAGTGGCCGGGACAGGGGAAGTATAGCGGGAGTCCAAGAGACCCAGTACTTC
NA TRBJ1-2 TRBD1 TRBV29-1 CSADPTGASGYTF TGCAGCGCCGACCCGACAGGGGCTTCCGGCTACACCTTC
NA TRBJ1-3 NA TRBV7-2 CASSFTGNTIYF TGTGCCAGCAGCTTTACTGGAAACACCATATATTTT
NA TRBJ2-3 NA TRBV2 CASSEVRLRGDTQYF TGTGCCAGCAGTGAAGTGCGCCTAAGGGGAGATACGCAGTATTTT
NA TRBJ2-5 NA TRBV2 CASSVALETQYF TGTGCCAGTTCAGTAGCTCTAGAGACCCAGTACTTC
few TRBJ1-1 NA TRBV7-9 CASSLTTGEAFF TGTGCCAGCAGCTTAACTACGGGTGAAGCTTTCTTT
NA TRBJ2-1 TRBD2 TRBV29-1 CSVEVSSAAGEQFF TGCAGCGTTGAAGTGTCTAGCGCAGCGGGGGAGCAGTTCTTC
once TRBJ2-2 NA TRBV18 CASSPSSNTGELFF TGTGCCAGCTCACCGTCCTCGAACACCGGGGAGCTGTTTTTT
NA TRBJ2-4 TRBD1 TRBV5-6 CASSRTGVLENIQYF TGTGCCAGCAGTAGGACAGGGGTGTTGGAAAACATTCAGTACTTC
NA TRBJ1-4 TRBD1 TRBV7-9 CASSLVGTGNEKLFF TGTGCCAGCAGCTTAGTAGGGACAGGGAATGAAAAACTGTTTTTT
NA TRBJ1-5 TRBD1 TRBV11-2 CASSTGGTGEYQPQHF TGTGCCAGCAGCACAGGGGGGACGGGGGAGTATCAGCCCCAGCATTTT
NA TRBJ2-5 NA TRBV6-5 CASSYRVRETQYF TGTGCCAGCAGTTACAGGGTGCGGGAGACCCAGTACTTC
NA TRBJ2-7 TRBD1 TRBV5-1 CASSVSGTGGFEPPYEQYF TGCGCCAGCAGCGTATCCGGGACAGGGGGTTTTGAACCCCCCTACGAGCAGTACTTC
NA TRBJ2-7 NA TRBV5-6 CASSWTRSYEQYF TGTGCCAGCAGTTGGACGAGAAGCTACGAGCAGTACTTC
few TRBJ1-3 NA TRBV29-1 CSVHRDTGNTIYF TGCAGCGTACACCGGGACACTGGAAACACCATATATTTT
once TRBJ2-3 TRBD2 TRBV7-6 CASSLALAGYTDTQYF TGTGCCAGCAGCTTAGCGCTAGCGGGGTACACAGATACGCAGTATTTT
NA TRBJ1-4 TRBD1 TRBV29-1 CSVRKQGAHNEKLFF TGCAGCGTTCGTAAACAGGGGGCTCATAATGAAAAACTGTTTTTT
NA TRBJ2-1 NA TRBV7-9 CASSLGVRISYNEQFF TGTGCCAGCAGCTTGGGGGTTCGTATTTCCTACAATGAGCAGTTCTTC
few TRBJ1-4 NA TRBV11-2 CASSLSTANEKLFF TGTGCCAGCAGCTTATCGACGGCTAATGAAAAACTGTTTTTT
NA TRBJ2-1 NA TRBV5-1 CASSLSPQGLNEQFF TGCGCCAGCAGCTTATCCCCTCAAGGTCTCAATGAGCAGTTCTTC
NA TRBJ1-1 TRBD1 TRBV9 CASSVGGTANTEAFF TGTGCCAGCAGCGTAGGGGGGACAGCAAACACTGAAGCTTTCTTT
NA TRBJ1-1 TRBD1 TRBV6-6 CASSYSDRVEAFF TGTGCCAGCAGTTACTCGGACAGGGTTGAAGCTTTCTTT